The present T cell receptor (beta chain) was sequenced within a study of blood T cell repertoires in COVID-19 (dated by TCRdb to the early 2020s). Describing the broader study: Samples from collaborators originated in the United States, Italy and Spain and spanned both the acute and convalescent phases of COVID-19. The repertoires were made available in a free public database intended to serve as a resource for research on the immune response to SARS-CoV-2. Subjects who had been exposed to COVID-19, were actively infected with it, or had recovered from it provided the deeply sampled blood TCRbeta repertoires that made up the dataset. The samples were drawn from the first 160 participants of the ongoing ImmuneRACE study and from about 1,200 subjects provided by 6 global collaborators. Where available, HLA class I and class II types were obtained from metadata supplied by the sample provider rather than from assay-based typing. Nearly every sample came with metadata listing a de-identified subject ID, COVID-19 status, age in years and sex. The material from the prospective study consisted of cDNA or gDNA derived from T cells, B-cell-depleted T cells, or PBMCs. Summary of the overall study and its limitations: How much clinical and demographic metadata was included differed by source and by participant, and the metadata was provided uncurated.

Whole blood was collected in K2EDTA tubes by collaborating institutions according to the institutions' own protocols. For TCRbeta analysis, collaborator samples were shipped as frozen whole blood, as isolated PBMCs, or as DNA extracted from either sample type. Concerning this clone itself: Its cognate antigen has yet to be identified. No qualities accompany the bases; no much larger clone lies one base away.

TCRbeta CDR3 regions were amplified from genomic DNA using the immunoSEQ Assay, a bias-controlled multiplex PCR. As for how the authors treated the data: Nucleated cell counts per sample were estimated from amplification of reference gene primers within the assay. To quantify the absolute abundance of each unique TCRbeta CDR3 rearrangement, sequence reads were collapsed and filtered. For each sample, productive Simpson clonality was calculated as the square root of Simpson's diversity index across productive rearrangements. TCRdb's version of the immuneACCESS table is confined to in-frame rearrangements and falls short of the full clone set. An unresolved V gene accounts for under half of the shortfall where checked; the remainder is of unknown origin. That table gives V, J and clone size, and the DNA gave D and trimming. Here the sample has about 240,000 clones; around four fifths occur a single time. Of the sample, around 12% falls within the top ten clones.

V sheds 6 bases and J sheds 7 bases, leaving 19 bases between their ends. As encoded in the germline V gene (reference sequence), CDR1 is LGHDT while CDR2 is YNNKEL. There are 15 amino acids in the CDR3, from cysteine to phenylalanine inclusive. Only CDR3 DNA remains: 45 bases, in frame from the first base. The receptor chain draws on TRBV3-1 (or the pseudogene TRBV3-2) and TRBJ1-5; TRBD1 is possibly the D segment (5 matching bases). This sequence was found in a woman aged 55-70 years with active or convalescent COVID-19. Sequenced material: peripheral blood. The nucleotide sequence is given as TGTGCCAGCAGTCTATACTACAGGTTATGCCAGCCCCAGCATTTT. Translation gives CASSLYYRLCQPQHF.